The rows below give T cell receptor beta chains drawn from one sample of a study of control samples from healthy donors and cancer patients. Generated by immunoSEQ multiplex PCR, the TCRdb table keeps only in-frame clones and is missing some. Of 78,000 or so clones in the sample, 70% to 90% were seen once. The source material was blood. The receptors come from a woman aged 45-59 years in good health. Each CDR3 is given with its conserved first and last residue. Fields, in order: clone size, V gene, CDR3 protein. Size values are once, few and many counts, or a class for expanded clones, and some rows have none.

abundance: .; v_gene: TRBV6-5; CDR3aa: CASGGAGANVLTF
abundance: .; v_gene: TRBV5-1; CDR3aa: CASSLLGVGSPLHF
abundance: .; v_gene: TRBV11-2; CDR3aa: CASSLTGKGWAGNTIYF
abundance: .; v_gene: TRBV5-4; CDR3aa: CASSLQGTYNEQFF
abundance: .; v_gene: TRBV7-8; CDR3aa: CASSPTDLGIVGYTF
abundance: .; v_gene: TRBV27; CDR3aa: CASSARRHSGNTIYF
abundance: .; v_gene: TRBV2; CDR3aa: CASSGVNEQYF
abundance: .; v_gene: TRBV5-5; CDR3aa: CASSRPGPSVFF
abundance: .; v_gene: TRBV6-2/TRBV6-3; CDR3aa: CASSYNRYEQYF
abundance: once; v_gene: TRBV3-1/TRBV3-2; CDR3aa: CASSQWGKGSDTQYF
abundance: .; v_gene: TRBV27; CDR3aa: CASSRGPSSDTQYF
abundance: .; v_gene: TRBV30; CDR3aa: CAWTPPGGTDTQYF
abundance: .; v_gene: TRBV6-5; CDR3aa: CASSLIGGSTEAFF
abundance: .; v_gene: TRBV14; CDR3aa: CASSPGLANTEAFF
abundance: .; v_gene: TRBV6-1; CDR3aa: CATLTSSGANVLTF
abundance: .; v_gene: TRBV6-5; CDR3aa: CASWTGVEQPQHF
abundance: .; v_gene: TRBV29-1; CDR3aa: CSVEAADTQYF
abundance: .; v_gene: TRBV6-5; CDR3aa: CASSYTLTQGSYGYTF
abundance: once; v_gene: TRBV6-6; CDR3aa: CASSLVPGLAHNEQFF
abundance: once; v_gene: TRBV5-1; CDR3aa: CARSLGRGGNNEQFF
abundance: .; v_gene: TRBV19; CDR3aa: CASSPHIRGQPQHF
abundance: few; v_gene: TRBV2; CDR3aa: CASSVRGEHGYTF
abundance: .; v_gene: TRBV10-3; CDR3aa: CAISVDRDDNEQFF
abundance: .; v_gene: TRBV6-6; CDR3aa: CASSYSDSSGNTIYF
abundance: few; v_gene: TRBV3-1/TRBV3-2; CDR3aa: CASSQTGGEAAFF
abundance: .; v_gene: TRBV5-1; CDR3aa: CASSLGTGVTYEQYF
abundance: once; v_gene: TRBV7-2; CDR3aa: CASSPRLSGTSEAFF
abundance: .; v_gene: TRBV7-9; CDR3aa: CASSSNWDRGLEQYF
abundance: .; v_gene: TRBV6-4; CDR3aa: CASSLEENTGELFF
abundance: .; v_gene: TRBV10-1; CDR3aa: CASSESSGADTQYF
abundance: .; v_gene: TRBV24-1; CDR3aa: CATSDGQGTDTQYF
abundance: .; v_gene: TRBV6-5; CDR3aa: CASSRLAGGINEQFF
abundance: once; v_gene: TRBV10-1; CDR3aa: CASSPVGGYGYTF
abundance: .; v_gene: TRBV27; CDR3aa: CASSSPGLNTEAFF
abundance: .; v_gene: TRBV5-1; CDR3aa: CASNGETDTQYF
abundance: .; v_gene: TRBV9; CDR3aa: CASSVEQTGNTIYF
abundance: .; v_gene: TRBV10-3; CDR3aa: CAISPSGSTEAFF
abundance: .; v_gene: TRBV10-2; CDR3aa: CASSEAAMNTEAFF
abundance: .; v_gene: TRBV3-1/TRBV3-2; CDR3aa: CASSEMGVFSGANVLTF
abundance: .; v_gene: TRBV24-1; CDR3aa: CAIDSRDRVHNYEQYF
abundance: many; v_gene: TRBV2; CDR3aa: CASSEMDGAGFTGELFF
abundance: .; v_gene: TRBV18; CDR3aa: CASSTRGEDTQYF
abundance: few; v_gene: TRBV18; CDR3aa: CASSPQINSPLHF
abundance: .; v_gene: TRBV6-5; CDR3aa: CASLGRGDGYEQYF
abundance: once; v_gene: TRBV7-8; CDR3aa: CASSLPTSGRGTQYF
abundance: .; v_gene: TRBV6-5; CDR3aa: CASTPSGNTEAFF
abundance: .; v_gene: TRBV6-5; CDR3aa: CASSYARSGVNNEQFF
abundance: .; v_gene: TRBV27; CDR3aa: CASSLSSDFPNYGYTF
abundance: .; v_gene: TRBV4-2; CDR3aa: CASSQEQGAAYEQYF
abundance: once; v_gene: TRBV3-1/TRBV3-2; CDR3aa: CASTDSPRDGYTF
abundance: .; v_gene: TRBV11-2; CDR3aa: CASSPTGFLLGSRSEKLFF
abundance: .; v_gene: TRBV5-1; CDR3aa: CASSLAGGATYEQYF
abundance: .; v_gene: TRBV5-6; CDR3aa: CASRRRGQSTDTQYF
abundance: .; v_gene: TRBV5-1; CDR3aa: CASSPRQDSPLHF
abundance: .; v_gene: TRBV5-1; CDR3aa: CASSFTGRNTEAFF